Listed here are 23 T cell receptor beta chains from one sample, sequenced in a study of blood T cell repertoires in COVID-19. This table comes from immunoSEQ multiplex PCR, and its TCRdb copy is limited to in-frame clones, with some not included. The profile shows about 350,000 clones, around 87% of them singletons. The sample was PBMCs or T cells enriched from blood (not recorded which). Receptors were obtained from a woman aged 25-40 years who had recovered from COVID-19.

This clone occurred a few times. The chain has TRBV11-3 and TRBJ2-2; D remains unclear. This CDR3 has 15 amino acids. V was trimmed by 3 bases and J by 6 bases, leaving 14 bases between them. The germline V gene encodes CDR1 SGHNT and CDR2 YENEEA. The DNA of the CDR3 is TGTGCCAGCAGCTTGCACCGAGGTCTGCCCGGGGAGCTGTTTTTT. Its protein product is CASSLHRGLPGELFF.

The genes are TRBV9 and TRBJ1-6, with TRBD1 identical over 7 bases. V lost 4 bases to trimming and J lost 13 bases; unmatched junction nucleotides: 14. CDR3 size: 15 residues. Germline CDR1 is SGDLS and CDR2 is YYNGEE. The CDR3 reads CASSSRDSALSPLHF. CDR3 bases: TGTGCCAGCAGCTCTAGGGACAGCGCCCTATCGCCCCTCCACTTT.

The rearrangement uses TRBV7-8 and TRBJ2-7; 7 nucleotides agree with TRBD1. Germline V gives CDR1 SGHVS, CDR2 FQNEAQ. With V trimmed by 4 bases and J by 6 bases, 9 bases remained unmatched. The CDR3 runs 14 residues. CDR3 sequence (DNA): TGTGCCAGCAGCTCCAAGGGACAGCCCCGCGAGCAGTACTTC. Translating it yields CASSSKGQPREQYF.

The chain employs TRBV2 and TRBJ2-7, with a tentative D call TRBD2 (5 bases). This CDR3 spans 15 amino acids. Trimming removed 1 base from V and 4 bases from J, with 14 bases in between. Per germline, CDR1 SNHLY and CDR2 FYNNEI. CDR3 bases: TGTGCCAGCAGTGAAGATCGGGGTGTCGGGTACGAGCAGTACTTC. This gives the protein CASSEDRGVGYEQYF.

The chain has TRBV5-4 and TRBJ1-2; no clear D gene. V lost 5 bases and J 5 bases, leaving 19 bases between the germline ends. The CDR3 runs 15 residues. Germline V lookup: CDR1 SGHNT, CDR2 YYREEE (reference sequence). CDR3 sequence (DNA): TGTGCCAGCAGTAAAGAGGGCCCCTTGAGATATGGCTACACCTTC. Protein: CASSKEGPLRYGYTF.

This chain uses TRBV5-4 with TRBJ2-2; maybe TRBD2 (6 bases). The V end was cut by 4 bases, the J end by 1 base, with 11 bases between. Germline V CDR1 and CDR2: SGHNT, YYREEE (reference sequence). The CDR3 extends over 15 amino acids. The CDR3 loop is CASSRGTGNTGELFF. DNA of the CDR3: TGTGCCAGCAGCCGGGGGACGGGGAACACCGGGGAGCTGTTTTTT.

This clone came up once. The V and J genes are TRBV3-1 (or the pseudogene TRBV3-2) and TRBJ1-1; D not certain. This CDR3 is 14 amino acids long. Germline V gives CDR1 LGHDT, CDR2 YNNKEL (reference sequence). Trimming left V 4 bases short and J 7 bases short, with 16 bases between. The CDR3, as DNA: TGTGCCAGCAGCCTCCCCTTCAGGTCCTATGAAGCTTTCTTT. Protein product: CASSLPFRSYEAFF.

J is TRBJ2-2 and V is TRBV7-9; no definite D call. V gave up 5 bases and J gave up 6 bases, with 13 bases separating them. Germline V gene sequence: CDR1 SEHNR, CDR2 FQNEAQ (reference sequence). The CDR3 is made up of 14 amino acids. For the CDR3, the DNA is TGTGCCAGCAGCCCATACGCCGGTCCCGGGGAGCTGTTTTTT. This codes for CASSPYAGPGELFF.

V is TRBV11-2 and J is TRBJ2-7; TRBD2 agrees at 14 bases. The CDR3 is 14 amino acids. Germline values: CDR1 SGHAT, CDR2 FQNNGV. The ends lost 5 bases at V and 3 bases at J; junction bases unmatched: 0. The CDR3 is CASSGTSGGYEQYF. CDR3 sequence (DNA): TGTGCCAGCAGCGGGACTAGCGGGGGCTACGAGCAGTACTTC. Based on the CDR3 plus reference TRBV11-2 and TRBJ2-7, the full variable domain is EAGVAQSPRYKIIEKRQSVAFWCNPISGHATLYWYQQILGQGPKLLIQFQNNGVVDDSQLPKDRFSAERLKGVDSTLKIQPAKLEDSAVYLCASSGTSGGYEQYFGPGTRLTVT.

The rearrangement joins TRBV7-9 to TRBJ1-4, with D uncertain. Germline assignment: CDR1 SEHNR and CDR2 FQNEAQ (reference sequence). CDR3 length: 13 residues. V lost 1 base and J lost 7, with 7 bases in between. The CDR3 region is CASSLVRIEKLFF. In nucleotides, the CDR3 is TGTGCCAGCAGCTTAGTCAGAATTGAAAAACTGTTTTTT.

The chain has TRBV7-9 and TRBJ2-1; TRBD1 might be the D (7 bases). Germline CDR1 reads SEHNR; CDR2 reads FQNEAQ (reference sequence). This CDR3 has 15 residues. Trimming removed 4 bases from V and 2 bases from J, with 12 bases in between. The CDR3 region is CASSSGGTAYNEQFF. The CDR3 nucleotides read TGTGCCAGCAGCTCAGGCGGGACAGCCTACAATGAGCAGTTCTTC.

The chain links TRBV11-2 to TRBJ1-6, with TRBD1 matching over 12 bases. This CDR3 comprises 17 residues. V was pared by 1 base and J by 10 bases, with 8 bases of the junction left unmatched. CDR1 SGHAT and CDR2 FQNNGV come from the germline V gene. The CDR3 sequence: CASSLGTTGTGGSPLHF. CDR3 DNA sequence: TGTGCCAGCAGCTTAGGCACAACCGGGACAGGGGGCTCACCCCTCCACTTT.

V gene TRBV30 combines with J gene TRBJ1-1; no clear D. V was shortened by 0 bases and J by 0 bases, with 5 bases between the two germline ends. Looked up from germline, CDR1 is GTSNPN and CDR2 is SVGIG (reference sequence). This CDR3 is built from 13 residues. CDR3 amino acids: CAWSVLVNTEAFF. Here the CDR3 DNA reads TGTGCCTGGAGTGTACTGGTGAACACTGAAGCTTTCTTT.

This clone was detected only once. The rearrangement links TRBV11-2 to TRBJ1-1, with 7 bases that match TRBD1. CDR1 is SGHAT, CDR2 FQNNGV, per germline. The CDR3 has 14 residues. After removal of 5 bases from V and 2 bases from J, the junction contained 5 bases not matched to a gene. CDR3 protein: CASSTWDSNTEAFF. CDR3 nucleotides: TGTGCCAGCAGCACGTGGGACAGCAACACTGAAGCTTTCTTT.

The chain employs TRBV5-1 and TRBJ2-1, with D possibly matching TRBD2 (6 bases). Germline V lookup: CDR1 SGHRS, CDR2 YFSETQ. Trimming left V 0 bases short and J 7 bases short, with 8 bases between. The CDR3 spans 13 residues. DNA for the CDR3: TGCGCCAGCAGCTTGGGGAGGGCGAATGAGCAGTTCTTC. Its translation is CASSLGRANEQFF.

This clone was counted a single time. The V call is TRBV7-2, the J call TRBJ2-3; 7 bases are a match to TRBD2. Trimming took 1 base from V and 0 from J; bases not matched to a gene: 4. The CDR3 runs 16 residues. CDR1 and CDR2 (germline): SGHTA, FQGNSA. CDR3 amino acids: CASSLGLLASTDTQYF. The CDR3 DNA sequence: TGTGCCAGCAGCTTAGGACTACTAGCGAGCACAGATACGCAGTATTTT.

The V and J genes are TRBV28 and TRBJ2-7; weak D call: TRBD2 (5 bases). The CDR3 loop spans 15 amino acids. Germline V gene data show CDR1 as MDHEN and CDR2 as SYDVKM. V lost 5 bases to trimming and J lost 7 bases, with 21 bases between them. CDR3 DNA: TGTGCCAGCAGTCCCCGGCGGGCCGTACCTAGGGAGCAGTACTTC. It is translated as CASSPRRAVPREQYF.

For the CDR3, the DNA is TGTGCCAGCAGCTACCGGGACAGGGGGCAACTTTTGGGCTACACCTTC. Protein sequence: CASSYRDRGQLLGYTF. The chain uses TRBV13 and TRBJ1-2; 12 positions match TRBD1. CDR3 size: 16 residues. CDR1 is PRHDT and CDR2 is FYEKMQ in the germline V gene (reference sequence). The V and J ends lost 4 bases and 8 bases, in that order; junction bases with no gene match: 11.

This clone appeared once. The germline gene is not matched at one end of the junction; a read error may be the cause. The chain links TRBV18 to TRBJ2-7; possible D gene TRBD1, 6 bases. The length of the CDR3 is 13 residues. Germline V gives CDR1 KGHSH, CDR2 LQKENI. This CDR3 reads CTSSPGTPNEQYF. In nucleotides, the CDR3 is TGTACCAGCTCACCTGGGACACCTAACGAGCAGTACTTC.

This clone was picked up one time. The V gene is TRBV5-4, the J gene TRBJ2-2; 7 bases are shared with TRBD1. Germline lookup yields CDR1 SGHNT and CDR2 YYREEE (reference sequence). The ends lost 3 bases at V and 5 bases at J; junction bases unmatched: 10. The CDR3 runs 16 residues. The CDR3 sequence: CASSSATGTSTGELFF. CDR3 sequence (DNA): TGTGCCAGCAGCTCCGCGACAGGGACGTCGACCGGGGAGCTGTTTTTT.

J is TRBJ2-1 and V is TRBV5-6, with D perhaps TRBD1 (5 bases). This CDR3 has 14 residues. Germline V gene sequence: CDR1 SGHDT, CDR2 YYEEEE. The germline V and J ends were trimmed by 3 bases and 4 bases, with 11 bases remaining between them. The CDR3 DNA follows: TGTGCCAGCAGCTGGTACAGGCTATACAATGAGCAGTTCTTC. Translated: CASSWYRLYNEQFF.

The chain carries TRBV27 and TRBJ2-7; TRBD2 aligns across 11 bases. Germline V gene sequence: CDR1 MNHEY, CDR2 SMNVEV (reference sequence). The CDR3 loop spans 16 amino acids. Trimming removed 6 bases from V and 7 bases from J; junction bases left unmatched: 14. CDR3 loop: CASRPLAGVTTREQYF. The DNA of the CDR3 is TGTGCCAGCAGACCACTAGCGGGGGTGACTACCAGAGAGCAGTACTTC.

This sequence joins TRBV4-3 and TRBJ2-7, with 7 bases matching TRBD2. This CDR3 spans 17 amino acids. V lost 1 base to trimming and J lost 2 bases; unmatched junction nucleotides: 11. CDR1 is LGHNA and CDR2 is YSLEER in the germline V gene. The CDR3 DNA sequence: TGCGCCAGCAGCCAAGGTGGGGTCAGGGAGGGGACCTACGAGCAGTACTTC. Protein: CASSQGGVREGTYEQYF.